This T cell receptor (beta chain) was profiled in a study of T cell responses to AZD1222 COVID-19 vaccine. Study outcomes and limitations: Recipients of AZD1222 seropositive at baseline numbered only 5 to 7. The donor group comprised mostly white British people and more females; the analysis possibly underestimated clonal diversity. The repertoires were collected only after the peak T cell response.

The CDR3 has 16 amino acids. Trimming cost V 6 bases and J 3 bases; bases outside gene matches: 10. Germline CDR1 is SGHTA and CDR2 is FQGNSA. Sequencing was performed with immunoSEQ multiplex PCR; in TCRdb, only in-frame clones are kept and a portion is missing. The data contain 70,000 to 100,000 clones, 92% of them seen just once; the ten biggest clones take up less than 4%. Details on this clone: As yet, its antigen is unknown.

The sequencing here drew on peripheral blood, taken 28 days after the second AZD1222 dose. This sequence joins TRBV7-2 and TRBJ2-3, with 9 bases identical to TRBD2. The sequence came from an adult who received the AZD1222 COVID-19 vaccine. The CDR3 spells CASRLEWRGGTDTQYF. The CDR3, as DNA: TGTGCCAGCAGACTAGAGTGGCGGGGGGGTACAGATACGCAGTATTTT.